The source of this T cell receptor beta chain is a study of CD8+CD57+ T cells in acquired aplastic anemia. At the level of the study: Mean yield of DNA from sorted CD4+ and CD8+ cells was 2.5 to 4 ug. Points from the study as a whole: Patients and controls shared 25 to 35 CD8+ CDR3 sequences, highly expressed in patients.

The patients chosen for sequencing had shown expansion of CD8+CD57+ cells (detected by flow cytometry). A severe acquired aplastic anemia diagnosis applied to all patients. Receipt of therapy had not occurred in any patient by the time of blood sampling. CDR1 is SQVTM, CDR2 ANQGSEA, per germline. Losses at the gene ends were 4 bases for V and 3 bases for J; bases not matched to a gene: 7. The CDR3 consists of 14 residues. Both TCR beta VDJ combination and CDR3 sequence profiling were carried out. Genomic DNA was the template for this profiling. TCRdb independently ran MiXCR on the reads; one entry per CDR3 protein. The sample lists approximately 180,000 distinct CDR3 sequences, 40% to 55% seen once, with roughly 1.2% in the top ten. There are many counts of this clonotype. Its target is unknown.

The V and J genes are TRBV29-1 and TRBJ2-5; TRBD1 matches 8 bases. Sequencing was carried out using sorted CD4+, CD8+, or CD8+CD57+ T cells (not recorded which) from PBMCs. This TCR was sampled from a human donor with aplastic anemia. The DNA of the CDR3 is TGCAGCGTTGGCCAGGGGGCCTGGGAAGAGACCCAGTACTTC. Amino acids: CSVGQGAWEETQYF.